This T cell receptor beta chain was captured in a study of shared clonotypes between healthy human individuals. Study details: Per donor, CD8 memory used one plate, CD8 naive used two, CD4 memory used three and CD4 naive used three.

General study points: Naive CD4 clonotypes were shared across a handful of donors at about 5%.

TCRdb's copy holds only in-frame clones and misses some; the assay was immunoSEQ multiplex PCR. This table has almost 750,000 clones, roughly 72% appearing once. Of note for this clone: The antigen remains undetermined.

The trim removed 3 bases at V and 4 bases at J, leaving 6 bases unmatched. The CDR3 contains 15 residues. From germline, CDR1 is GTSNPN and CDR2 SVGIG (reference sequence). This sequence originates from a woman aged 25-40 years in good health. V is TRBV30 and J is TRBJ2-1; TRBD2 matches 10 bases. The sequenced material came from memory CD4+ T cells sorted from blood. Sample subset: CD45RA-negative fraction. The CDR3 sequence is CAWSAGTSEYNEQFF. The CDR3 coding sequence is TGTGCCTGGAGCGCCGGGACTAGCGAGTACAATGAGCAGTTCTTC.